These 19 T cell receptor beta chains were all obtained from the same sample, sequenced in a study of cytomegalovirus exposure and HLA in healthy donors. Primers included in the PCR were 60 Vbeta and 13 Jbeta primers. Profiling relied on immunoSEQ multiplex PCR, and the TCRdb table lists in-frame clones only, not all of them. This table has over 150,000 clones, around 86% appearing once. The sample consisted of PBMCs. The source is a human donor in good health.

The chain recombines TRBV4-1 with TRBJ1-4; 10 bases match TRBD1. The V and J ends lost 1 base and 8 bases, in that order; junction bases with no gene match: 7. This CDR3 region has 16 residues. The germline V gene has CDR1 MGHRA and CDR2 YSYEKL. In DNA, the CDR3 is TGCGCCAGCAGCCAAGTGCCGGGACAGGGGCCCGAAAAACTGTTTTTT. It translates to CASSQVPGQGPEKLFF.

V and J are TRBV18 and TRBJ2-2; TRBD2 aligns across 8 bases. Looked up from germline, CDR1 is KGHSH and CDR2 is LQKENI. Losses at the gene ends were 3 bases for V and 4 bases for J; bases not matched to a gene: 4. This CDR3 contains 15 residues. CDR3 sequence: CASSPTGGPTGELFF. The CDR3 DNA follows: TGTGCCAGCTCACCGACGGGGGGGCCCACCGGGGAGCTGTTTTTT.

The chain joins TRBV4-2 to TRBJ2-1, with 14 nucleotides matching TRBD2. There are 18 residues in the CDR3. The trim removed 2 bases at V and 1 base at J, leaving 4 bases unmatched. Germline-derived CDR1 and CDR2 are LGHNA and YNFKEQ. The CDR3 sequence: CASSQRLAGGTSYNEQFF. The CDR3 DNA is TGTGCCAGCAGCCAACGACTAGCGGGGGGGACATCCTACAATGAGCAGTTCTTC.

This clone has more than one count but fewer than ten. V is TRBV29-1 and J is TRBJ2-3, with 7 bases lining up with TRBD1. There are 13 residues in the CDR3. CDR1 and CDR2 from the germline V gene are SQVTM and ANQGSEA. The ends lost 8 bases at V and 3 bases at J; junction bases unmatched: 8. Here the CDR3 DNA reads TGCAGCACAACAGGGGACGGGACAGATACGCAGTATTTT. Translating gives CSTTGDGTDTQYF.

The CDR3 DNA reads as TGTGCCAGCAGTGAGACAGCAAATTCACCCCTCCACTTT. Protein sequence: CASSETANSPLHF. V is TRBV6-1 and J is TRBJ1-6, with a weak D call TRBD1 (5 bases). This CDR3 has 13 amino acids. Trimming removed 3 bases from V and 7 bases from J, with 7 bases in between. Germline CDR1 MNHNS, CDR2 SASEGT.

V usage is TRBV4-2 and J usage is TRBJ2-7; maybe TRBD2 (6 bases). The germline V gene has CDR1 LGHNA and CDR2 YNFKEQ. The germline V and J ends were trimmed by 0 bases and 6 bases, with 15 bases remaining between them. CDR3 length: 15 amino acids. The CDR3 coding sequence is TGTGCCAGCAGCCAAGAATTAACACCCGGGGGCGAGCAGTACTTC. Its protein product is CASSQELTPGGEQYF.

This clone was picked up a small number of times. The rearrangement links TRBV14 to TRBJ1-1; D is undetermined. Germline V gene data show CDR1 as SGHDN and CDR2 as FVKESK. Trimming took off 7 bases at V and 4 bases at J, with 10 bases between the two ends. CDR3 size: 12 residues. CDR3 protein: CASTLAGTEAFF. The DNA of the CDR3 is TGTGCCAGCACGTTGGCAGGCACTGAAGCTTTCTTT.

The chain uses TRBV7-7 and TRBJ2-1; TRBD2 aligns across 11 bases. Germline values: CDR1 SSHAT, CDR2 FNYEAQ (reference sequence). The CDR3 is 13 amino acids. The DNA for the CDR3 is TGTGCTAGTGGTCCGCTAGCGGGGGGTGAGCAGTTCTTC. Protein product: CASGPLAGGEQFF. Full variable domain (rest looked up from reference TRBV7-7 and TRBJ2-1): GAGVSQSPRYKVTKRGQDVTLRCDPISSHATLYWYQQALGQGPEFLTYFNYEAQPDKSGLPSDRFSAERPEGSISTLTIQRTEQRDSAMYRCASGPLAGGEQFFGPGTRLTVL.

The CDR3 coding sequence is TGTGCCAGCAGCCCTAGTAGGATACAGGGAGCTAACTATGGCTACACCTTC. It is translated as CASSPSRIQGANYGYTF. The chain employs TRBV9 and TRBJ1-2; D might be TRBD1 (6 bases). V was shortened by 4 bases and J by 0 bases, with 19 bases between the two germline ends. The CDR3 extends over 17 amino acids. The germline V gene encodes CDR1 SGDLS and CDR2 YYNGEE. Complete variable domain (other parts from reference TRBV9 and TRBJ1-2): DSGVTQTPKHLITATGQRVTLRCSPRSGDLSVYWYQQSLDQGLQFLIQYYNGEERAKGNILERFSAQQFPDLHSELNLSSLELGDSALYFCASSPSRIQGANYGYTFGSGTRLTVV.

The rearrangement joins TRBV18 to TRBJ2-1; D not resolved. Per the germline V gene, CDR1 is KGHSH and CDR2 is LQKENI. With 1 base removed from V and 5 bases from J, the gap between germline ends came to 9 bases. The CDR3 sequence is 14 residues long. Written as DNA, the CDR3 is TGTGCCAGCTCACCACTCGCGCCGAACAATGAGCAGTTCTTC. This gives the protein CASSPLAPNNEQFF. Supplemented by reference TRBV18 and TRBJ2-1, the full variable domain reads NAGVMQNPRHLVRRRGQEARLRCSPMKGHSHVYWYRQLPEEGLKFMVYLQKENIIDESGMPKERFSAEFPKEGPSILRIQQVVRGDSAAYFCASSPLAPNNEQFFGPGTRLTVL.

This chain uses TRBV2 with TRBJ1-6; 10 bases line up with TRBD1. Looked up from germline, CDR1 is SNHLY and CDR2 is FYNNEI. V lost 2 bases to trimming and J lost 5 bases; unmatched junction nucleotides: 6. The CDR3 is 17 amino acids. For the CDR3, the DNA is TGTGCCAGCAGTGAATTTAGGGGACAGGGGAATAATTCACCCCTCCACTTT. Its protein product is CASSEFRGQGNNSPLHF.

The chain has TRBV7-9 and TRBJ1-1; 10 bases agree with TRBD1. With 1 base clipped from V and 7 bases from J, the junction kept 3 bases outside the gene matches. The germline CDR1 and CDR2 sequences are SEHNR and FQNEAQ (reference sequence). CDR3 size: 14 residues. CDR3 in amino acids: CASSLGDRGLEAFF. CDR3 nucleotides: TGTGCCAGCAGCTTAGGGGACAGGGGTCTTGAAGCTTTCTTT.

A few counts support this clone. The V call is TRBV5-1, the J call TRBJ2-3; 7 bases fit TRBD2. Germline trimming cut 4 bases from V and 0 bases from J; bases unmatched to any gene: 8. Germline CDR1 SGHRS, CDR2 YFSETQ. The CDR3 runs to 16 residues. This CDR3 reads CASSPGGLSSTDTQYF. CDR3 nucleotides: TGCGCCAGCAGCCCGGGGGGACTTTCTAGCACAGATACGCAGTATTTT.

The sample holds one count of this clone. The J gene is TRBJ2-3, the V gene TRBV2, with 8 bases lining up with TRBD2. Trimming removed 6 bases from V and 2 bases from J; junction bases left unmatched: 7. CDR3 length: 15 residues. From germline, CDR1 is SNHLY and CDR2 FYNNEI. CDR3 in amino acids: CASSRRGGPTDTQYF. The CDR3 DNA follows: TGTGCCAGCAGCCGACGGGGGGGCCCCACAGATACGCAGTATTTT. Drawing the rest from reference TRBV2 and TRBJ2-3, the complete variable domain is EPEVTQTPSHQVTQMGQEVILRCVPISNHLYFYWYRQILGQKVEFLVSFYNNEISEKSEIFDDQFSVERPDGSNFTLKIRSTKLEDSAMYFCASSRRGGPTDTQYFGPGTRLTVL.

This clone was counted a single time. CDR3 loop: CASSQPRQGGNYGYTF. CDR3 DNA sequence: TGCGCCAGCAGCCAGCCAAGACAGGGTGGCAACTATGGCTACACCTTC. The V gene is TRBV4-1, the J gene TRBJ1-2; 7 bases are a match to TRBD1. The CDR3 is made up of 16 amino acids. The V segment lost 3 bases and the J segment 2 bases; nucleotides outside the gene matches: 9. The germline gives CDR1 MGHRA, CDR2 YSYEKL.

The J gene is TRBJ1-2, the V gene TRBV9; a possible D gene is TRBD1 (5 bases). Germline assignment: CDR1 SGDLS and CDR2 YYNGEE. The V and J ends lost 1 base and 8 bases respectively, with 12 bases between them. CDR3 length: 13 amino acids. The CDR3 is CASSVNGAQGYTF. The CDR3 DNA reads TGTGCCAGCAGCGTAAATGGGGCGCAGGGCTACACCTTC.

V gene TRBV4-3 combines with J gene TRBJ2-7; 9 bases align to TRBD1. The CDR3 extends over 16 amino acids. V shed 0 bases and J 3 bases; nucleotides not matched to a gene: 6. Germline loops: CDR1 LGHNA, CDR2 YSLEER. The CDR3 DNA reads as TGCGCCAGCAGCCAAGAGTCGGGACAGGGTTTCTACGAGCAGTACTTC. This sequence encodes CASSQESGQGFYEQYF.

CDR3 amino acids: CASSSPQGEQYF. For the CDR3, the DNA is TGTGCCAGCAGCTCACCGCAGGGAGAGCAGTACTTC. V usage is TRBV7-9 and J usage is TRBJ2-7, with a tentative D call TRBD1 (5 bases). Germline V gene sequence: CDR1 SEHNR, CDR2 FQNEAQ (reference sequence). This CDR3 comprises 12 residues. Trimming pared 4 bases from V and 7 bases from J, leaving 11 bases between. The variable domain in full, with the rest retrieved from reference TRBV7-9 and TRBJ2-7, is DTGVSQNPRHKITKRGQNVTFRCDPISEHNRLYWYRQTLGQGPEFLTYFQNEAQLEKSRLLSDRFSAERPKGSFSTLEIQRTEQGDSAMYLCASSSPQGEQYFGPGTRLTVT.

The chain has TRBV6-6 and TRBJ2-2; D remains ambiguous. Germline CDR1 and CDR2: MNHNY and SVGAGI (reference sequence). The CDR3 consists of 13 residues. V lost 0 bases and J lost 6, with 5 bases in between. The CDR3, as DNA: TGTGCCAGCAGTTACTCCCATTCCGGGGAGCTGTTTTTT. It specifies CASSYSHSGELFF.